The clone carrying this T cell receptor (beta chain) was detected only once. Its matching antigen is unknown. The CDR3 is made up of 14 amino acids. Germline loops: CDR1 LNHDA, CDR2 SQIVND (reference sequence). Trimming cost V 3 bases and J 7 bases, with 13 bases left between them. Every patient had mismatch repair deficiency by PCR or immunohistochemistry. These data come from a study of PD-1 blockade in mismatch repair-deficient tumors. Findings and limits, study-wide: After pembrolizumab, tumor-resident clones rose rapidly, then generally contracted before radiologic responses.

Some clones are missing from TCRdb's copy, which holds only in-frame ones; the method was immunoSEQ multiplex PCR. The sample records 70,000 to 95,000 clones, 80% to 90% being singletons. Material: peripheral blood, obtained 44 weeks after starting pembrolizumab. The V gene is TRBV19, the J gene TRBJ2-1; D possibly corresponds to TRBD2 (6 bases). The sequence derives from an adult with mismatch repair-deficient cancer. Written as DNA, the CDR3 is TGTGCCAGTAGTATCGGAGGGCCGTTTAATGAGCAGTTCTTC. Translation: CASSIGGPFNEQFF.